One sample yielded the 10 T cell receptor beta chains listed below, sequenced in a study of CD8+CD57+ T cells in acquired aplastic anemia. Patients chosen for sequencing had shown CD8+CD57+ cell expansion by flow cytometry. Genomic DNA templated the TCR beta VDJ and CDR3 profiling. One entry per CDR3 protein, called by TCRdb with MiXCR from the reads. Of just over 40,000 distinct CDR3 sequences listed, approximately 63% are singletons. The specimen sequenced was sorted CD4+, CD8+, or CD8+CD57+ T cells (not recorded which) from PBMCs. The receptors stem from a human donor with aplastic anemia.

The chain employs TRBV7-9 and TRBJ1-1; D unclear. The CDR3 spans 15 residues. With 4 bases removed from V and 5 bases from J, the gap between germline ends came to 17 bases. Germline lookup yields CDR1 SEHNR and CDR2 FQNEAQ (reference sequence). This CDR3 is CASSSSLPLGTEAFF. Written as DNA, the CDR3 is TGTGCCAGCAGCTCCAGTTTACCGTTGGGGACTGAAGCTTTCTTT.

This clonotype was counted many times. This rearrangement joins TRBV5-5 to TRBJ2-7; D may be TRBD2 (5 bases). Germline CDR1 reads SGHKS; CDR2 reads YYEKEE (reference sequence). V was pared by 0 bases and J by 4 bases, with 11 bases between. This CDR3 has 14 amino acids. The CDR3 here is CASSLAEEEYEQYF. The CDR3 DNA sequence: TGTGCCAGCAGCTTGGCCGAGGAGGAATACGAGCAGTACTTC. Drawing the rest from reference TRBV5-5 and TRBJ2-7, the complete variable domain is DAGVTQSPTHLIKTRGQQVTLRCSPISGHKSVSWYQQVLGQGPQFIFQYYEKEERGRGNFPDRFSARQFPNYSSELNVNALLLGDSALYLCASSLAEEEYEQYFGPGTRLTVT.

This rearrangement joins TRBV5-5 to TRBJ1-1; D gene ambiguous. Looked up from germline, CDR1 is SGHKS and CDR2 is YYEKEE (reference sequence). The CDR3 covers 15 residues. Trimming left V 0 bases short and J 5 bases short, with 14 bases between. The CDR3 DNA is TGTGCCAGCAGCTTGGCCGAGGGCGCCGTGACTGAAGCTTTCTTT. Protein sequence: CASSLAEGAVTEAFF.

This clonotype was found many times. The chain recombines TRBV7-9 with TRBJ1-1; D uncertain. There are 12 residues in the CDR3. The ends were cut back, 6 bases at V and 2 bases at J, with 7 bases in the middle. In germline, CDR1 is SEHNR, CDR2 FQNEAQ (reference sequence). The CDR3 protein is CASSQINTEAFF. The CDR3 region has the DNA TGTGCCAGCAGTCAGATTAACACTGAAGCTTTCTTT.

The rearrangement uses TRBV28 and TRBJ2-7; possibly TRBD2 for D (6 bases). Looked up from germline, CDR1 is MDHEN and CDR2 is SYDVKM. The V gene lost 5 bases and the J gene lost 2 bases, with 22 bases spanning the gap. The CDR3 has 17 amino acids. The CDR3 loop is CASSPESGGVIAYEQYF. The DNA for the CDR3 is TGTGCCAGCAGTCCCGAGTCGGGCGGGGTGATCGCCTACGAGCAGTACTTC.

The J gene is TRBJ1-1, the V gene TRBV20-1; D not resolved. Germline values: CDR1 DFQATT, CDR2 SNEGSKA (reference sequence). This CDR3 has 11 residues. V was shortened by 6 bases and J by 2 bases, with 7 bases between the two germline ends. CDR3 sequence reads: CSARDNTEAFF. CDR3 DNA sequence: TGCAGTGCGAGGGATAACACTGAAGCTTTCTTT.

This clonotype was found a few times. V gene TRBV11-2 combines with J gene TRBJ2-1; TRBD2 matches at 11 bases. This CDR3 spans 17 amino acids. The ends lost 9 bases at V and 2 bases at J; junction bases unmatched: 12. Looked up from germline, CDR1 is SGHAT and CDR2 is FQNNGV. CDR3 sequence reads: CASSVRLLAGAYNEQFF. CDR3 bases: TGTGCCAGTAGTGTGCGCCTACTAGCGGGAGCCTACAATGAGCAGTTCTTC.

This clonotype was seen a few times. The rearrangement links TRBV19 to TRBJ1-2; D gene uncertain. This CDR3 contains 15 residues. Trimming took 3 bases from V and 0 from J, leaving 11 bases between them. Germline V gene sequence: CDR1 LNHDA, CDR2 SQIVND (reference sequence). The CDR3 here is CASSITTASNYGYTF. CDR3 DNA sequence: TGTGCCAGTAGTATTACAACAGCTTCTAACTATGGCTACACCTTC. The full variable domain, rest sourced from reference TRBV19 and TRBJ1-2, is DGGITQSPKYLFRKEGQNVTLSCEQNLNHDAMYWYRQDPGQGLRLIYYSQIVNDFQKGDIAEGYSVSREKKESFPLTVTSAQKNPTAFYLCASSITTASNYGYTFGSGTRLTVV.

Details on this clonotype: Mismatch with germline at one junction end may stem from a read error. The V and J genes are TRBV7-9 and TRBJ1-5; D gene ambiguous. The CDR3 loop spans 12 amino acids. Per the germline V gene, CDR1 is SEHNR and CDR2 is FQNEAQ (reference sequence). CDR3 sequence: CASSFGNQPRHF. The CDR3 nucleotides read TGTGCCAGCAGCTTCGGCAATCAGCCCCGGCATTTT.

V usage is TRBV20-1 and J usage is TRBJ2-7; 9 bases map to TRBD1. After removal of 5 bases from V and 3 bases from J, the junction contained 5 bases not matched to a gene. The germline CDR1 and CDR2 sequences are DFQATT and SNEGSKA (reference sequence). This CDR3 spans 13 amino acids. CDR3 sequence reads: CSAPGTGNYEQYF. The CDR3 nucleotides are TGCAGTGCTCCCGGGACAGGGAACTACGAGCAGTACTTC.